The 5 T cell receptor beta chains below all came from one sample that was sequenced in a study of OX40 agonist ivuxolimab in advanced cancers. TCRdb keeps only in-frame clones here, not all; method: immunoSEQ multiplex PCR. The sample shows about 64,000 clones, around 85% of them seen only once. The source was CD4+ or CD8+ T cells sorted from blood, collected in a trial of the OX40 agonist ivuxolimab. All receptors come from an adult with an advanced solid tumor such as melanoma, head and neck, liver or kidney cancer.

The chain employs TRBV2 and TRBJ1-1, with D possibly TRBD1 on 6 matching bases. The V gene lost 5 bases and the J gene lost 0 bases, with 13 bases spanning the gap. The CDR3 is 15 amino acids. Germline CDR1 reads SNHLY; CDR2 reads FYNNEI. The CDR3 DNA reads as TGTGCCAGCAGTCGTCGGGGGCAAATGAACACTGAAGCTTTCTTT. The encoded protein is CASSRRGQMNTEAFF. The complete variable domain, with remaining parts taken from reference TRBV2 and TRBJ1-1, reads EPEVTQTPSHQVTQMGQEVILRCVPISNHLYFYWYRQILGQKVEFLVSFYNNEISEKSEIFDDQFSVERPDGSNFTLKIRSTKLEDSAMYFCASSRRGQMNTEAFFGQGTRLTVV.

The chain joins TRBV19 to TRBJ2-1; a possible D gene is TRBD1 (8 bases). The length of the CDR3 is 14 residues. From germline, CDR1 is LNHDA and CDR2 SQIVND (reference sequence). V was shortened by 7 bases and J by 8 bases, with 18 bases between the two germline ends. CDR3 DNA: TGTGCCAGTACCACAGGGGGAGGGAGGGATGAGCAGTTCTTC. Translating gives CASTTGGGRDEQFF.

The chain carries TRBV5-5 and TRBJ2-1, with 11 bases identical to TRBD2. J gave up 3 bases and V 4 bases, and 3 bases lay outside the gene matches. The CDR3 spans 15 residues. CDR1 is SGHKS and CDR2 is YYEKEE in the germline V gene (reference sequence). CDR3 amino acids: CASSVGLADYNEQFF. The CDR3 coding sequence is TGTGCCAGCAGCGTGGGACTAGCGGACTACAATGAGCAGTTCTTC.

This clone was detected only once. The chain links TRBV30 to TRBJ2-7; D may be TRBD2 (5 bases). Germline assignment: CDR1 GTSNPN and CDR2 SVGIG (reference sequence). There are 12 residues in the CDR3. V lost 4 bases and J lost 6, with 13 bases in between. Here the CDR3 DNA reads TGTGCCTGGACCAACGGGGTTTCCGAGCAGTACTTC. This translates into CAWTNGVSEQYF.

CDR3 in amino acids: CASSGIQGAAGNEQYF. In DNA, the CDR3 is TGCGCCAGCAGTGGTATACAGGGGGCCGCTGGAAACGAGCAGTACTTC. The chain couples TRBV10-2 to TRBJ2-7; 9 nucleotides line up with TRBD1. CDR1 and CDR2 from the germline V gene are WSHSY and SAAADI. Unmatched junction bases numbered 12, after V lost 4 bases and J lost 5 bases. This CDR3 is built from 16 residues.